A selection of T cell receptor beta chains follows, all from one sample in a study of blood T cell repertoires in COVID-19. Libraries were prepared by immunoSEQ multiplex PCR; TCRdb keeps only in-frame clonotypes and omits some of them. The table has 330,000 or so clones, around nine tenths seen once. The sequencing input was PBMCs or T cells enriched from blood (not recorded which). The receptors were gathered from a woman in her 30s who had been exposed to COVID-19. Both conserved end residues are part of each CDR3. The D gene is left open where the match is weak. Clone sizes are given selectively: once, few, many, or a class where the clone is expanded.

V: TRBV19
D: TRBD2
J: TRBJ2-7
size: NA
DNA: TGTGCCAGTAGTAATGGACTAGCGTTGTACGAGCAGTACTTC
CDR3: CASSNGLALYEQYF

V: TRBV3-1/TRBV3-2
D: NA
J: TRBJ1-2
size: NA
DNA: TGTGCCAGCAGCCAAGATCGGAGGGGACTCTATGGCTACACCTTC
CDR3: CASSQDRRGLYGYTF

V: TRBV15
D: NA
J: TRBJ1-3
size: NA
DNA: TGTGCCACCAGCAGATCAGGGGACTCTGGAAACACCATATATTTT
CDR3: CATSRSGDSGNTIYF

V: TRBV7-9
D: TRBD2
J: TRBJ2-4
size: NA
DNA: TGTGCCAGCAGTAATAGCGGGTTCGCCAAAAACATTCAGTACTTC
CDR3: CASSNSGFAKNIQYF

V: TRBV7-2
D: TRBD1
J: TRBJ2-7
size: once
DNA: TGTGCCAGCCGGTCACCGGGACAGACCGCCTACGAGCAGTACTTC
CDR3: CASRSPGQTAYEQYF

V: TRBV7-9
D: NA
J: TRBJ1-2
size: few
DNA: TGTGCCAGCACCCCCCGAAACGGGAACTATGGCTACACCTTC
CDR3: CASTPRNGNYGYTF

V: TRBV7-9
D: TRBD1
J: TRBJ1-5
size: NA
DNA: TGTGCCAGCAGCTTGACAGGGGGTGGCAATCAGCCCCAGCATTTT
CDR3: CASSLTGGGNQPQHF

V: TRBV27
D: NA
J: TRBJ2-2
size: NA
DNA: TGTGCCAGCTGGTTGGGCACAGGGAACACCGGGGAGCTGTTTTTT
CDR3: CASWLGTGNTGELFF

V: TRBV7-9
D: TRBD2
J: TRBJ2-1
size: NA
DNA: TGTGCCAGCAGCTTAGTTTCAGCGGGACGTCGTGAGCAGTTCTTC
CDR3: CASSLVSAGRREQFF

V: TRBV19
D: NA
J: TRBJ2-7
size: NA
DNA: TGTGCCAGTAGCCGGGGATTGGGAGAGCAGTACTTC
CDR3: CASSRGLGEQYF

V: TRBV4-2
D: NA
J: TRBJ1-5
size: NA
DNA: TGTGCCAGCAGCCGAGGCGGGGGGATCGATCAGCCCCAGCATTTT
CDR3: CASSRGGGIDQPQHF

V: TRBV7-2
D: TRBD2
J: TRBJ2-7
size: NA
DNA: TGTGCCAGCAGCCCCGGCTGGAGGGGAGGGGATCACTACGAGCAGTACTTC
CDR3: CASSPGWRGGDHYEQYF

V: TRBV7-9
D: NA
J: TRBJ2-5
size: NA
DNA: TGTGCCAGCAGTCTCCAGGCTAGCGCCTCCCGGGAGACCCAGTACTTC
CDR3: CASSLQASASRETQYF

V: TRBV6-5
D: NA
J: TRBJ2-7
size: NA
DNA: TGTGCCAGCAGTTACGGACAGAGCTCCTACGAGCAGTACTTC
CDR3: CASSYGQSSYEQYF

V: TRBV11-2
D: NA
J: TRBJ1-1
size: NA
DNA: TGTGCCAGCACCCTAACGTCGGGGACTGAAGCTTTCTTT
CDR3: CASTLTSGTEAFF

V: TRBV20-1
D: NA
J: TRBJ2-5
size: NA
DNA: TGCAGCCGACAGTTGCAAGAGACCCAGTACTTC
CDR3: CSRQLQETQYF

V: TRBV6-5
D: TRBD2
J: TRBJ2-1
size: NA
DNA: TGTGCCAGCAGTAGGCGGGAGGGCCAATACAATGAGCAGTTCTTC
CDR3: CASSRREGQYNEQFF

V: TRBV5-5
D: NA
J: TRBJ2-5
size: few
DNA: TGTGCCAGCAGCTTGACAGGGATCGTGACCCAGTACTTC
CDR3: CASSLTGIVTQYF

V: TRBV5-1
D: TRBD1
J: TRBJ1-4
size: NA
DNA: TGCGCCAGCAGTGGTAACCCGGGACAGGAGCTTGAAAAACTGTTTTTT
CDR3: CASSGNPGQELEKLFF

V: TRBV7-6
D: NA
J: TRBJ2-1
size: NA
DNA: TGTGCCAGCAATACCGCCGGCAGGGCGAGTGAGCAGTTCTTC
CDR3: CASNTAGRASEQFF

V: TRBV5-5
D: NA
J: TRBJ2-7
size: NA
DNA: TGTGCCAGCAGCTTACAGGGCATCACCTACGAGCAGTACTTC
CDR3: CASSLQGITYEQYF

V: TRBV11-2
D: NA
J: TRBJ2-2
size: NA
DNA: TGTGCCAGCAGCTTAGTTCTGGGGGCGGGGGAGCTGTTTTTT
CDR3: CASSLVLGAGELFF

V: TRBV6-5
D: NA
J: TRBJ1-4
size: NA
DNA: TGTGCCAGCAGCCTACAGGGAGCTAATGAAAAACTGTTTTTT
CDR3: CASSLQGANEKLFF

V: TRBV9
D: TRBD2
J: TRBJ2-7
size: NA
DNA: TGTGCCAGCAGCGTAAATCCTAGCGGAGGCCCCTACGAGCAGTACTTC
CDR3: CASSVNPSGGPYEQYF

V: TRBV5-5
D: TRBD2
J: TRBJ2-1
size: few
DNA: TGTGCCAGCAGCTGGGGCGGGGGATCAAATGAGCAGTTCTTC
CDR3: CASSWGGGSNEQFF

V: TRBV19
D: NA
J: TRBJ1-4
size: NA
DNA: TGTGCCAGTAGTATATACGGTGAAAAACTGTTTTTT
CDR3: CASSIYGEKLFF

V: TRBV5-1
D: NA
J: TRBJ2-6
size: NA
DNA: TGCGCCAGCAGCAAGATAGACTCTGGGGCCAACGTCCTGACTTTC
CDR3: CASSKIDSGANVLTF

V: TRBV5-1
D: NA
J: TRBJ1-1
size: NA
DNA: TGCGCCAGCAGCTTCGAGGGGGGGAGCACTGAAGCTTTCTTT
CDR3: CASSFEGGSTEAFF

V: TRBV10-1
D: NA
J: TRBJ2-5
size: NA
DNA: TGCGCCAGCAGTGTTGGTCAGAGGGCAGAGACCCAGTACTTC
CDR3: CASSVGQRAETQYF

V: TRBV3-1/TRBV3-2
D: NA
J: TRBJ2-7
size: few
DNA: TGTGCCAGCAGCCAAGTTCTTCGCGGCGAGCAGTACTTC
CDR3: CASSQVLRGEQYF

V: TRBV7-6
D: NA
J: TRBJ1-1
size: NA
DNA: TGTGCCAGCAGCCCGCGGGACGGCTGGAACACTGAAGCTTTCTTT
CDR3: CASSPRDGWNTEAFF

V: TRBV5-6
D: TRBD1
J: TRBJ2-7
size: NA
DNA: TGTGCCAGCAGCTTGGGGACAGGGGGCGGTTCGGAGCAGTACTTC
CDR3: CASSLGTGGGSEQYF

V: TRBV27
D: TRBD1
J: TRBJ1-5
size: NA
DNA: TGTGCCAGCAGCGTTATCCCCGGGACAGGTAACCAGCCCCAGCATTTT
CDR3: CASSVIPGTGNQPQHF

V: TRBV28
D: NA
J: TRBJ1-2
size: few
DNA: TGTGCCAGCAGGGGGGGGCGCTTGGGCTATGGCTACACCTTC
CDR3: CASRGGRLGYGYTF

V: TRBV5-5
D: NA
J: TRBJ1-2
size: NA
DNA: TGTGCCAGCACCCGAGGAGGGGATCACTATGGCTACACCTTC
CDR3: CASTRGGDHYGYTF

V: TRBV6-5
D: NA
J: TRBJ2-2
size: NA
DNA: TGTGCCAGCGGGCCAGTGGACACCGGGGAGCTGTTTTTT
CDR3: CASGPVDTGELFF

V: TRBV5-4
D: TRBD1
J: TRBJ1-1
size: NA
DNA: TGTGCCAGCAGCTTTAGGACAGGGGGACTGACTGAAGCTTTCTTT
CDR3: CASSFRTGGLTEAFF

V: TRBV23-1
D: NA
J: TRBJ1-4
size: NA
DNA: TGCGCCAGCACCCCGGGACACATTAATGAAAAACTGTTTTTT
CDR3: CASTPGHINEKLFF

V: TRBV7-2
D: TRBD2
J: TRBJ2-7
size: NA
DNA: TGTGCCAGTAGCGGGAGTTTTTACGAGCAGTACTTC
CDR3: CASSGSFYEQYF

V: TRBV6-5
D: TRBD2
J: TRBJ2-1
size: NA
DNA: TGTGCCAGCAGTACGGCTAGCGGGAATGAGCAGTTCTTC
CDR3: CASSTASGNEQFF

V: TRBV29-1
D: TRBD1
J: TRBJ2-3
size: NA
DNA: TGCAGCCCACCGGACAGGGGGCGCACAGATACGCAGTATTTT
CDR3: CSPPDRGRTDTQYF

V: TRBV11-3
D: TRBD1
J: TRBJ1-4
size: few
DNA: TGTGCCAGCAGCTCCCGACAGGGCGGAGAAAAACTGTTTTTT
CDR3: CASSSRQGGEKLFF

V: TRBV7-2
D: NA
J: TRBJ1-2
size: NA
DNA: TGTGCCAGCAGCTTAACCGGTCTGGGCTACACCTTC
CDR3: CASSLTGLGYTF

V: TRBV9
D: TRBD2
J: TRBJ2-3
size: NA
DNA: TGTGCCAGCAGCGTAGGGGGAGCGGGAGAGTCGTCAGATACGCAGTATTTT
CDR3: CASSVGGAGESSDTQYF

V: TRBV11-2
D: NA
J: TRBJ1-2
size: NA
DNA: TGTGCCAGCAGCCCGAAGGAGTTAGCTTTATATGGCTACACCTTC
CDR3: CASSPKELALYGYTF

V: TRBV28
D: TRBD2
J: TRBJ2-2
size: NA
DNA: TGTGCCAGCAGTTCCACGGGACTAGCGGCTATTAACTCGAACACCGGGGAGCTGTTTTTT
CDR3: CASSSTGLAAINSNTGELFF

V: TRBV7-8
D: NA
J: TRBJ1-1
size: few
DNA: TGTGCCAGCAGCTACTCAGGGACATCGAACACTGAAGCTTTCTTT
CDR3: CASSYSGTSNTEAFF

V: TRBV24-1
D: NA
J: TRBJ1-5
size: once
DNA: TGTGCCATCGGGAGTACATCCAATCAGCCCCAGCATTTT
CDR3: CAIGSTSNQPQHF

V: TRBV9
D: NA
J: TRBJ2-7
size: NA
DNA: TGTGCCAGCAGCGTAGGCCGGGGTGGGGTGAACTACGAGCAGTACTTC
CDR3: CASSVGRGGVNYEQYF

V: TRBV2
D: NA
J: TRBJ2-7
size: NA
DNA: TGTGCCAGCAGGTCGTCCAGGGGTTCACACGAGCAGTACTTC
CDR3: CASRSSRGSHEQYF